These T cell receptor beta chains were read from a single sample in a study of CD8+ T cells in alopecia areata. The protocol was immunoSEQ multiplex PCR, while the TCRdb copy is restricted to in-frame clones and leaves out a portion. The sample shows around 100,000 clones, roughly 56% of them seen only once. The material was CD8+ T cells sorted from blood, obtained at approximately week 60, from a patient treated with tofacitinib. These receptors all stem from a human donor with alopecia areata. The CDR3 runs from the conserved cysteine through the conserved F or W. The D gene is left open where the match is weak. Some rows have no size entry. The others give once, few or many, or a class for an expanded clone.

TRBJ2-1	TRBV11-2	-	-	TGTGCCAGCAGCTTTGGGGAGAATGAGCAGTTCTTC	CASSFGENEQFF
TRBJ1-2	TRBV27	-	-	TGTGCCAGCAGAACTAACAGGGAGGGCTACACCTTC	CASRTNREGYTF
TRBJ2-5	TRBV4-1	-	-	TGCGCCAGCAGCCCCGATCCGGTGGAGACCCAGTACTTC	CASSPDPVETQYF
TRBJ1-2	TRBV7-8	-	TRBD1	TGTGCCAGCAGCCAGGGGGACAGAATTAACTATGGCTACACCTTC	CASSQGDRINYGYTF
TRBJ2-7	TRBV4-1	few	-	TGCGCCAGCAGCCAAGGCACTGGGACCTCCTACGAGCAGTACTTC	CASSQGTGTSYEQYF
TRBJ2-7	TRBV13	-	-	TGTGCCAGCAGCCCAGACAGAAGCTCCTACGAGCAGTACTTC	CASSPDRSSYEQYF
TRBJ2-6	TRBV15	few	-	TGTGCCACCAGCAGAGATCGGGGTATTGGGGCCAACGTCCTGACTTTC	CATSRDRGIGANVLTF
TRBJ1-2	TRBV2	-	-	TGTGCCAGCAGTGAAAGCTCCTATAACTATGGCTACACCTTC	CASSESSYNYGYTF
TRBJ2-7	TRBV27	-	-	TGTGCCAGCAGTCCGGCGACCCAGGCTTACGAGCAGTACTTC	CASSPATQAYEQYF
TRBJ1-1	TRBV18	-	-	TGTGCCAGCTCACCAGCAGAAGTTGCTGAAGCTTTCTTT	CASSPAEVAEAFF
TRBJ2-3	TRBV7-9	-	TRBD2	TGTGCCAGCAGCCTCCAAAGCGGGGGACGCACAGATACGCAGTATTTT	CASSLQSGGRTDTQYF
TRBJ2-3	TRBV5-6	once	-	TGTGCCAGCAGCCCCGGTGGGGGCAGGGGTACTTCAGATACGCAGTATTTT	CASSPGGGRGTSDTQYF
TRBJ1-5	TRBV13	-	-	TGTGCCAGCAGCTTACGGATGAGCAATCAGCCCCAGCATTTT	CASSLRMSNQPQHF
TRBJ2-4	TRBV15	-	-	TGTGCCACCAGCGCAGAGGGGGCCAAAAACATTCAGTACTTC	CATSAEGAKNIQYF
TRBJ1-2	TRBV27	-	TRBD1	TGTGCCAGCAGTTTTGCTGGGACAGGGGGCCGATTTAGCTATGGCTACACCTTC	CASSFAGTGGRFSYGYTF
TRBJ2-2	TRBV2	-	-	TGTGCCAGCCACTCGGGCACCGGGGAGCTGTTTTTT	CASHSGTGELFF
TRBJ1-1	TRBV10-2	-	-	TGCGCCAGCAGTCAGAGGCCGCGGCATGAAGCTTTCTTT	CASSQRPRHEAFF
TRBJ2-7	TRBV14	-	-	TGTGCCAGCGGGGAGGCTCGTCGCGAGCAGTACTTC	CASGEARREQYF
TRBJ1-3	TRBV6-5	-	-	TGTGCCAGCGGTTCTGGGGGCACTGGAAACACCATATATTTT	CASGSGGTGNTIYF
TRBJ2-3	TRBV18	few	-	TGTGCCAGCTCACCACCCTACACAGATACGCAGTATTTT	CASSPPYTDTQYF
TRBJ2-5	TRBV6-6	few	-	TGTGCCAGCAGTCAGGGTTTTACTTATCAAGAGACCCAGTACTTC	CASSQGFTYQETQYF
TRBJ2-7	TRBV5-1	-	TRBD1	TGCGCCAGCAGCTGGGACAGAGCCTACGAGCAGTACTTC	CASSWDRAYEQYF